One and the same sample provided the 22 T cell receptor beta chains below, sequenced in a study of blood T cell repertoires in COVID-19. Some clones are missing from TCRdb's copy, which holds only in-frame ones; the method was immunoSEQ multiplex PCR. The table lists roughly 500,000 clones, approximately 85% of them singletons. Sequenced: peripheral blood. The origin of the receptors is a human donor in a cohort sampled during active COVID-19.

The V gene is TRBV7-2, the J gene TRBJ2-4; 9 bases map to TRBD1. Germline V gene data show CDR1 as SGHTA and CDR2 as FQGNSA. The CDR3 consists of 19 residues. Unmatched junction bases numbered 9, after V lost 0 bases and J lost 0 bases. In nucleotides, the CDR3 is TGTGCCAGCAGCTTAGCCTTGGGGGGACAGGGACAAGCCAAAAACATTCAGTACTTC. It translates to CASSLALGGQGQAKNIQYF.

V usage is TRBV30 and J usage is TRBJ2-3, with 7 bases that match TRBD1. The germline V gene has CDR1 GTSNPN and CDR2 SVGIG (reference sequence). The CDR3 runs 13 residues. The CDR3 DNA reads as TGTGCGCAAAAGGGGGCCGGCACAGATACGCAGTATTTT. This encodes CAQKGAGTDTQYF.

Only one count was recorded for this clone. This chain uses TRBV4-2 with TRBJ2-3; 12 bases fit TRBD2. CDR3 size: 18 residues. Losses at the gene ends were 1 base for V and 6 bases for J; bases not matched to a gene: 11. Germline V gene sequence: CDR1 LGHNA, CDR2 YNFKEQ. CDR3 DNA: TGTGCCAGCAGCCAAGGCCCCATCGGACTAGCGGGATGGGATACGCAGTATTTT. It translates to CASSQGPIGLAGWDTQYF.

The chain employs TRBV6-2 or TRBV6-3 and TRBJ1-2, with 7 bases that match TRBD1. Germline trimming cut 0 bases from V and 7 bases from J; bases unmatched to any gene: 2. Germline V CDR1 and CDR2: MNHEY, SVGEGT. The CDR3 is made up of 13 amino acids. The CDR3 DNA sequence: TGTGCCAGCAGTTACTCGACAGGGTCTGGCTACACCTTC. This sequence encodes CASSYSTGSGYTF.

The chain couples TRBV4-3 to TRBJ2-7, with D tentatively TRBD2 (6 bases). The germline V and J ends were trimmed by 2 bases and 2 bases, with 10 bases remaining between them. The CDR3 totals 14 residues. Germline V gene lookup returns CDR1 LGHNA and CDR2 YSLEER. The CDR3 loop reads CASSQWGDAYEQYF. The CDR3 bases are TGCGCCAGCAGCCAATGGGGGGATGCCTACGAGCAGTACTTC.

The chain carries TRBV21-1 and TRBJ2-5; the table's D call, TRBD2, has no DNA check behind it. TRBV21-1 is assigned pseudogene status. The length of the CDR3 is 17 residues. The CDR3 DNA is TGTGCCAGCAGCAACACCCCCCCACGAGCGAACCAAGAGACCCAGTACTTC. Its protein product is CASSNTPPRANQETQYF.

The V and J genes are TRBV2 and TRBJ2-7; 10 bases align to TRBD1. V dropped 5 bases and J dropped 6; count of bases not matched to a gene: 4. The CDR3 length is 13 residues. Germline V gene lookup returns CDR1 SNHLY and CDR2 FYNNEI. The CDR3, as DNA: TGTGCCAGCAGTATCCGGGACAGGGGCGAGCAGTACTTC. Encoded protein: CASSIRDRGEQYF. Full variable domain (rest looked up from reference TRBV2 and TRBJ2-7): EPEVTQTPSHQVTQMGQEVILRCVPISNHLYFYWYRQILGQKVEFLVSFYNNEISEKSEIFDDQFSVERPDGSNFTLKIRSTKLEDSAMYFCASSIRDRGEQYFGPGTRLTVT.

The rearrangement links TRBV2 to TRBJ1-5; tentatively, D is TRBD1 (5 bases). The V and J ends lost 3 bases and 6 bases respectively, with 15 bases between them. Germline V gene sequence: CDR1 SNHLY, CDR2 FYNNEI. The CDR3 length is 15 residues. The CDR3 DNA reads TGTGCCAGCAGTGAGGCGGCAGGGAGGCTTCAGCCCCAGCATTTT. It codes for CASSEAAGRLQPQHF.

The J gene is TRBJ1-1, the V gene TRBV10-2; tentative D call: TRBD1 (6 bases). CDR1 is WSHSY and CDR2 is SAAADI in the germline V gene. V lost 6 bases to trimming and J lost 3 bases, with 11 bases between them. The CDR3 loop spans 13 amino acids. The CDR3 loop reads CASRGGQHTEAFF. CDR3 coding DNA: TGCGCCAGCAGGGGGGGGCAGCACACTGAAGCTTTCTTT.

V is TRBV2 and J is TRBJ1-5, with TRBD1 as a possible D gene (6 bases). The germline V gene has CDR1 SNHLY and CDR2 FYNNEI. This CDR3 has 14 residues. Trimming removed 6 bases from V and 9 bases from J, with 18 bases in between. The CDR3 here is CASRPDSDWGPQHF. The CDR3 DNA is TGTGCCAGCAGACCGGACAGTGACTGGGGGCCCCAGCATTTT.

The gene calls are TRBV7-3 and TRBJ2-2; TRBD2 matches at 7 bases. J gave up 6 bases and V 5 bases, and 9 bases lay outside the gene matches. CDR3 length: 15 amino acids. The V gene's germline CDR1 is SGHTA and CDR2 FQGTGA. For the CDR3, the DNA is TGTGCCAGCAGCCCAGCGGGAAAGGCGGCCGGGGAGCTGTTTTTT. Translation gives CASSPAGKAAGELFF.

The chain joins TRBV3-1 (or the pseudogene TRBV3-2) to TRBJ1-5; TRBD1 matches 7 bases. V was pared by 3 bases and J by 3 bases, with 8 bases of the junction left unmatched. Germline assignment: CDR1 LGHDT and CDR2 YNNKEL (reference sequence). This CDR3 has 16 amino acids. The CDR3 loop reads CASSHGTETINQPQHF. CDR3 bases: TGTGCCAGCAGCCACGGGACAGAAACAATCAATCAGCCCCAGCATTTT.

The chain uses TRBV30 and TRBJ2-7, with TRBD1 identical over 9 bases. The V segment lost 7 bases and the J segment 0 bases; nucleotides outside the gene matches: 7. This CDR3 comprises 14 residues. Per germline, CDR1 GTSNPN and CDR2 SVGIG (reference sequence). CDR3 region: CASIGQGISYEQYF. The CDR3, as DNA: TGTGCCTCCATAGGACAGGGGATCTCCTACGAGCAGTACTTC.

J is TRBJ2-6 and V is TRBV2, with a weak D call TRBD1 (5 bases). The CDR3 runs to 13 residues. The germline V gene encodes CDR1 SNHLY and CDR2 FYNNEI. Trimming cost V 7 bases and J 8 bases, with 12 bases left between them. The CDR3 protein is CASKTQGPNVLTF. As DNA, the CDR3 is TGTGCCAGCAAAACCCAGGGCCCCAACGTCCTGACTTTC.

The CDR3 protein is CASSPQGIGELFF. The CDR3 DNA follows: TGTGCCAGCAGCCCACAGGGGATCGGGGAGCTGTTTTTT. V is TRBV5-8 and J is TRBJ2-2; 7 nucleotides match TRBD1. Germline loops: CDR1 SGHTS, CDR2 YDEGEE. V trimming: 4 bases; J trimming: 7 bases; junction bases outside the gene matches: 4. The CDR3 totals 13 residues.

The chain uses TRBV30 and TRBJ2-7; 7 bases agree with TRBD1. Germline V gene lookup returns CDR1 GTSNPN and CDR2 SVGIG (reference sequence). V shed 2 bases and J 0 bases; nucleotides not matched to a gene: 7. This CDR3 has 15 residues. The CDR3 nucleotides read TGTGCCTGGAGTCCCTGGGACAGTAGCTCCTACGAGCAGTACTTC. This codes for CAWSPWDSSSYEQYF.

The rearrangement joins TRBV24-1 to TRBJ1-1; TRBD1 agrees at 11 bases. This CDR3 has 14 residues. Losses at the gene ends were 7 bases for V and 6 bases for J; bases not matched to a gene: 6. Per germline, CDR1 KGHDR and CDR2 SFDVKD. Here the CDR3 reads CATSPPGQGAEAFF. The CDR3 bases are TGTGCCACCAGCCCACCGGGACAGGGGGCTGAAGCTTTCTTT.

The J gene is TRBJ1-3, the V gene TRBV30, with unresolved D. Deletions cut 1 base from V and 0 bases from J, with 7 bases between. The CDR3 loop spans 14 amino acids. Germline CDR1 and CDR2: GTSNPN and SVGIG (reference sequence). CDR3 amino acids: CAWSGPLSGNTIYF. The DNA of the CDR3 is TGTGCCTGGAGTGGTCCTCTCTCTGGAAACACCATATATTTT.

Concerning this clone itself: This sample also contains other DNA sequences that code for the same CDR3. The gene calls are TRBV30 and TRBJ1-1; TRBD1 might be the D (6 bases). CDR1 is GTSNPN, CDR2 SVGIG, per germline (reference sequence). The CDR3 extends over 13 amino acids. V lost 3 bases, J lost 1 base, and 9 bases lay in between. The CDR3 region has the DNA TGTGCCTGGAGCAGACAGGCGAACACTGAAGCTTTCTTT. Amino acids: CAWSRQANTEAFF.

V is TRBV6-1 and J is TRBJ2-7; the match to TRBD2 covers 7 bases. In germline, CDR1 is MNHNS, CDR2 SASEGT. CDR3 length equals 15 residues. Trimming took 4 bases from V and 3 from J; bases not matched to a gene: 9. CDR3 bases: TGTGCCAGCAGTGTAGCTAGCGGCAATCGCTACGAGCAGTACTTC. It specifies CASSVASGNRYEQYF.

This chain's CDR3 is CASSFTGDEQYF. CDR3 in DNA: TGTGCCAGCAGCTTCACGGGGGACGAGCAGTACTTC. V usage is TRBV11-3 and J usage is TRBJ2-7, with D maybe TRBD2 (6 bases). This CDR3 spans 12 amino acids. CDR1 is SGHNT and CDR2 is YENEEA in the germline V gene. Trimming took 3 bases from V and 5 from J, leaving 8 bases between them. The full variable domain, completed using reference TRBV11-3 and TRBJ2-7, is EAGVVQSPRYKIIEKKQPVAFWCNPISGHNTLYWYLQNLGQGPELLIRYENEEAVDDSQLPKDRFSAERLKGVDSTLKIQPAELGDSAVYLCASSFTGDEQYFGPGTRLTVT.

This rearrangement joins TRBV2 to TRBJ2-7; D is perhaps TRBD2 (5 bases). Between the trimmed V and J ends, which lost 2 bases and 4 bases, there was a span of 12 bases. Germline V lookup: CDR1 SNHLY, CDR2 FYNNEI. The CDR3 contains 14 residues. CDR3 nucleotides: TGTGCCAGCAGTGAACCCGGGGTTCTTTACGAGCAGTACTTC. Translation: CASSEPGVLYEQYF.